The rows below give T cell receptor beta chains drawn from one sample of a study of control samples from healthy donors and cancer patients. TCRdb keeps only in-frame clones here, not all; method: immunoSEQ multiplex PCR. The data hold thousands of clones, with just under 85% observed a single time. Source material: formalin-fixed, paraffin-embedded tissue. These receptors were collected from a female donor with lung cancer. The CDR3 runs from the conserved cysteine through the conserved F or W. D genes are given only for firm matches. Where a row states a size, it is once, few, many or the class of an expanded clone; other rows omit it.

.	TRBJ2-6	TRBV28	.	CASSLTGAGANVLTF	TGTGCCAGCAGTTTAACGGGGGCTGGGGCCAACGTCCTGACTTTC
.	TRBJ2-1	TRBV19	TRBD2	CATGRAERNEQFF	TGTGCCACCGGGAGGGCCGAGAGGAATGAGCAGTTCTTC
few	TRBJ2-3	TRBV5-6	TRBD1	CASSLPTGGGGDTQYF	TGTGCCAGCAGCTTGCCCACAGGGGGCGGCGGAGATACGCAGTATTTT
.	TRBJ2-4	TRBV2	.	CASRLTQGPSSTKNIQYF	TGTGCCAGCAGACTTACGCAGGGGCCCAGTTCAACCAAAAACATTCAGTACTTC
.	TRBJ2-3	TRBV14	.	CASSQDPSPDTQYF	TGTGCCAGCAGCCAAGATCCTAGCCCGGATACGCAGTATTTT
.	TRBJ1-1	TRBV11-3	.	CASSAGAEDVTEAFF	TGTGCCAGCAGCGCGGGGGCCGAGGACGTCACTGAAGCTTTCTTT
.	TRBJ2-7	TRBV28	.	CASSFGYEQYF	TGTGCCAGCAGTTTCGGGTACGAGCAGTACTTC
.	TRBJ1-1	TRBV5-4	.	CASSLNTEAFF	TGTGCCAGCAGCTTAAACACTGAAGCTTTCTTT
.	TRBJ2-7	TRBV5-6	.	CASSFGQRVSYEQYF	TGTGCCAGCAGCTTCGGACAGCGTGTCTCCTACGAGCAGTACTTC
.	TRBJ2-1	TRBV6-5	.	CASSYPDNEQFF	TGTGCCAGCAGTTACCCGGACAATGAGCAGTTCTTC
.	TRBJ2-1	TRBV2	.	CASSDITGLDDEQFF	TGTGCCAGCAGTGATATTACAGGGCTCGACGATGAGCAGTTCTTC
few	TRBJ2-7	TRBV28	.	CASSLVLSSYEQYF	TGTGCCAGCAGTTTAGTTCTTAGCTCCTACGAGCAGTACTTC
.	TRBJ2-7	TRBV7-2	.	CASSNSYEQYF	TGTGCCAGCAGCAACTCCTACGAGCAGTACTTC
.	TRBJ2-2	TRBV19	.	CASGDTNTGELFF	TGTGCCAGTGGGGACACAAACACCGGGGAGCTGTTTTTT
.	TRBJ2-5	TRBV28	TRBD2	CASSTSGETQYF	TGTGCCAGCAGCACTAGCGGTGAGACCCAGTACTTC
few	TRBJ2-7	TRBV6-2/TRBV6-3	.	CASSPLYEQYF	TGTGCCAGCAGTCCCCTCTACGAGCAGTACTTC
.	TRBJ2-5	TRBV5-1	.	CASSRNTGQPQEIQYF	TGCGCCAGCAGCCGGAACACTGGACAGCCACAAGAGATCCAGTACTTC
.	TRBJ2-5	TRBV30	.	CAWSERAVTQYF	TGTGCCTGGAGTGAAAGGGCAGTGACCCAGTACTTC
.	TRBJ2-3	TRBV28	.	CASSSAGAQVSDTQYF	TGTGCCAGCAGTTCTGCGGGGGCGCAAGTATCAGATACGCAGTATTTT
.	TRBJ2-4	TRBV5-1	.	CASSPDRRNIQYF	TGCGCCAGCAGCCCCGACAGGAGGAACATTCAGTACTTC
.	TRBJ2-3	TRBV11-2	.	CASSVTSGTDTQYF	TGTGCCAGCAGCGTGACTAGTGGCACAGATACGCAGTATTTT
.	TRBJ2-5	TRBV7-2	.	CASIPISSGQRETQYF	TGTGCCAGCATCCCGATTTCAAGCGGGCAACGAGAGACCCAGTACTTC
.	TRBJ2-1	TRBV12-5	.	CASGRTGLMYNEQFF	TGTGCTAGTGGTCGAACAGGTCTTATGTACAATGAGCAGTTCTTC
.	TRBJ2-3	TRBV11-2	TRBD2	CASSRGTSGRDTQYF	TGTGCCAGCAGCAGAGGGACTAGCGGTAGAGATACGCAGTATTTT
.	TRBJ1-1	TRBV2	.	CASTEGLNTEAFF	TGTGCCAGCACCGAGGGACTGAACACTGAAGCTTTTTTT